Listed below are T cell receptor beta chains from one sample, sequenced in a study of graft-versus-host responses after intestinal transplantation. The repertoire was sequenced with immunoSEQ multiplex PCR; TCRdb's copy has only in-frame clones and lacks some. The sample consists of about 89,000 clones, roughly 91% of them appearing once. These receptors are not linked to any known antigen. The source was unstimulated CD4+ T cells sorted from spleen or lymph node cells, collected before intestinal transplant. These receptors came from a human donor who received an intestinal transplant. CDR3s include the opening cysteine and the closing phenylalanine or tryptophan. A D gene is named only where the DNA matches it firmly. Clone size is not always given. Where it is, it says once, few, many or a class for expanded clones.

>TRBJ1-5|TRBV6-6|TRBD1|-
CASRDRGSQPQHF
TGTGCCAGCAGGGACAGGGGTAGTCAGCCCCAGCATTTT
>TRBJ1-2|TRBV7-8|-|-
CASSQGPYGYTF
TGTGCCAGCAGCCAGGGCCCCTATGGCTACACCTTC
>TRBJ2-7|TRBV15|-|-
CATSRDRGYEQYF
TGTGCCACCAGCAGAGATCGGGGTTACGAGCAGTACTTC
>TRBJ2-5|TRBV7-2|TRBD2|-
CASSQQAGGVRTQYF
TGTGCCAGCAGCCAACAGGCGGGGGGGGTCCGGACCCAGTACTTC
>TRBJ1-2|TRBV7-2|-|-
CASSLQQGNYGYTF
TGTGCCAGCAGCTTACAGCAGGGCAACTATGGCTACACCTTC
>TRBJ2-4|TRBV10-3|-|-
CAISELPRGIQYF
TGTGCCATCAGTGAACTACCTAGGGGCATTCAGTACTTC
>TRBJ2-5|TRBV6-1|-|-
CASSPRMETQYF
TGTGCCAGCAGCCCTAGGATGGAGACCCAGTACTTC
>TRBJ1-1|TRBV7-9|-|-
CASSGWTALMGTEAFF
TGTGCCAGCAGCGGCTGGACAGCCCTAATGGGGACTGAAGCTTTCTTT
>TRBJ2-3|TRBV6-1|-|few
CASSVMSGVPDTQYF
TGTGCCAGCAGTGTGATGTCCGGGGTACCAGATACGCAGTATTTT
>TRBJ2-1|TRBV6-5|TRBD1|-
CASSPDRVNNEQFF
TGTGCCAGCAGCCCCGACAGGGTTAACAATGAGCAGTTCTTC
>TRBJ1-6|TRBV4-1|-|-
CASSQEGRQGNSPLHF
TGCGCCAGCAGCCAAGAGGGTCGGCAGGGAAATTCACCCCTCCACTTT
>TRBJ2-7|TRBV9|-|-
CASSVDERPYEQYF
TGTGCCAGCAGCGTAGATGAGCGGCCCTACGAGCAGTACTTC
>TRBJ1-5|TRBV1|-|-
CTSSQDPPTGSNQPQHF
TGCACCAGCAGCCAAGATCCTCCGACAGGGAGCAATCAGCCCCAGCATTTT
>TRBJ1-2|TRBV6-1|TRBD1|-
CASSGTGGIHVYGYTF
TGTGCCAGCAGTGGGACAGGGGGCATCCACGTGTATGGCTACACCTTC
>TRBJ2-2|TRBV5-5|TRBD1|-
CASSLGQGERGLFF
TGTGCCAGCAGCTTGGGACAGGGCGAGAGAGGGCTGTTTTTT
>TRBJ2-7|TRBV2|-|-
CASSQGTSYEQYF
TGTGCCAGCAGTCAGGGGACATCGTACGAGCAGTACTTC
>TRBJ1-1|TRBV6-5|TRBD1|few
CATSDRGNTEAFF
TGTGCCACCTCAGACAGGGGGAACACTGAAGCTTTCTTT
>TRBJ1-6|TRBV27|-|-
CASSWPGSNSPLHF
TGTGCCAGCAGTTGGCCCGGGTCCAATTCACCCCTCCACTTT
>TRBJ1-1|TRBV5-1|-|-
CASSLGSQMNTEAFF
TGCGCCAGCAGCTTGGGCAGTCAAATGAACACTGAAGCTTTCTTT
>TRBJ2-5|TRBV29-1|-|few
CSVDKATAGETQYF
TGCAGCGTTGACAAAGCGACAGCAGGAGAGACCCAGTACTTC
>TRBJ2-1|TRBV9|-|-
CASSVGAGLGSYNEQFF
TGTGCCAGCAGCGTAGGGGCAGGGCTTGGCTCCTACAATGAGCAGTTCTTC
>TRBJ1-5|TRBV6-5|-|-
CASSYSWGDSNQPQHF
TGTGCCAGCAGTTACTCTTGGGGGGATAGCAATCAGCCCCAGCATTTT
>TRBJ2-5|TRBV4-1|TRBD2|-
CASSQGGLAGYQETQYF
TGCGCCAGCAGCCAAGGAGGGCTAGCGGGGTACCAAGAGACCCAGTACTTC
>TRBJ2-1|TRBV19|TRBD1|-
CASSIEDRGSEQFF
TGTGCCAGTAGTATAGAGGACAGGGGCAGTGAGCAGTTCTTC
>TRBJ2-7|TRBV30|-|-
CAWALSYEQYF
TGTGCCTGGGCGCTCTCCTACGAGCAGTACTTC
>TRBJ1-1|TRBV7-9|TRBD1|-
CASSFTGGLLNTEAFF
TGTGCCAGCAGCTTCACAGGGGGGCTATTGAACACTGAAGCTTTCTTT
>TRBJ1-2|TRBV19|-|-
CASSIGGHTNYGYTF
TGTGCCAGTAGTATAGGGGGACACACTAACTATGGCTACACCTTC
>TRBJ2-3|TRBV7-2|-|once
CASSPYLDTQYF
TGTGCCAGCAGCCCTTACTTGGATACGCAGTATTTT
>TRBJ2-7|TRBV27|TRBD1|-
CASSLEGQGAYEQYF
TGTGCCAGCAGTTTAGAAGGGCAGGGGGCATACGAGCAGTACTTC
>TRBJ2-7|TRBV7-6|-|-
CASSSGEHYEQYF
TGTGCCAGCAGCTCGGGGGAGCACTACGAGCAGTACTTC
>TRBJ2-2|TRBV7-8|-|once
CASRGQTLSTGELFF
TGTGCCAGCAGGGGGCAGACTCTTAGCACCGGGGAGCTGTTTTTT
>TRBJ1-5|TRBV5-1|TRBD1|-
CASSFGQGLDQPQHF
TGCGCCAGCAGCTTCGGACAGGGGTTGGATCAGCCCCAGCATTTT
>TRBJ1-2|TRBV5-6|-|-
CASSLEERGNGYTF
TGTGCCAGCAGCTTGGAGGAGCGGGGAAATGGCTACACCTTC
>TRBJ2-5|TRBV7-2|-|-
CASSLDNFVQYF
TGTGCCAGCAGCTTAGACAATTTCGTCCAGTACTTC
>TRBJ2-5|TRBV6-5|TRBD2|-
CASTSGLNQETQYF
TGTGCCAGCACCTCGGGACTAAACCAAGAGACCCAGTACTTC
>TRBJ1-1|TRBV11-1|-|-
CASSPRAGRAFF
TGTGCCAGCAGCCCCCGGGCAGGGCGGGCTTTCTTT
>TRBJ2-4|TRBV5-1|-|-
CASATGLGDIQYF
TGCGCCAGCGCAACAGGGTTGGGAGACATTCAGTACTTC
>TRBJ2-1|TRBV11-3|TRBD1|-
CASSLLGQGVLGEQFF
TGTGCCAGCAGCTTACTAGGACAGGGGGTTCTAGGAGAGCAGTTCTTC
>TRBJ1-2|TRBV7-8|-|-
CASSFQLGDYGYTF
TGTGCCAGCAGCTTTCAGCTAGGGGACTATGGCTACACCTTC
>TRBJ2-1|TRBV10-1|-|once
CAIRSSYNEQFF
TGCGCCATAAGGAGCTCCTACAATGAGCAGTTCTTC
>TRBJ2-5|TRBV9|-|-
CASSVGLEETQYF
TGTGCCAGCAGCGTAGGACTAGAAGAGACCCAGTACTTC
>TRBJ1-2|TRBV19|-|once
CASSIMGEGGGYTF
TGTGCCAGTAGTATAATGGGAGAGGGCGGAGGCTACACCTTC
>TRBJ2-1|TRBV7-2|-|-
CASSLEGHLIYNEQFF
TGTGCCAGCAGCTTAGAGGGACACCTAATCTACAATGAGCAGTTCTTC
>TRBJ2-3|TRBV7-2|-|-
CASSSQGTDTQYF
TGTGCCAGCAGCTCACAGGGCACAGATACGCAGTATTTT
>TRBJ1-3|TRBV7-6|TRBD1|once
CASSLGQGIGGNTIYF
TGTGCCAGCAGCCTCGGACAGGGGATTGGTGGAAACACCATATATTTT
>TRBJ2-1|TRBV5-6|-|-
CASSSSGNNEQFF
TGTGCCAGCAGCTCTTCAGGGAACAATGAGCAGTTCTTC
>TRBJ1-1|TRBV11-3|TRBD1|-
CASSLGQGNTEAFF
TGTGCCAGCAGCTTGGGACAGGGGAACACTGAAGCTTTCTTT
>TRBJ2-1|TRBV29-1|TRBD1|-
CSGGPQGILHEQFF
TGCAGCGGCGGACCACAGGGGATTTTACATGAGCAGTTCTTC
>TRBJ2-5|TRBV19|-|-
CASSISWGGETQYF
TGTGCCAGTAGTATATCTTGGGGAGGAGAGACCCAGTACTTC
>TRBJ2-7|TRBV6-5|-|few
CASSYDLQGPTREQYF
TGTGCCAGCAGTTACGACTTACAGGGACCCACACGAGAGCAGTACTTC
>TRBJ1-6|TRBV4-3|-|-
CASSQKGGEKNSPLHF
TGCGCCAGCAGCCAAAAAGGGGGGGAAAAGAATTCACCCCTCCACTTT
>TRBJ2-2|TRBV7-9|TRBD1|-
CASSSPTGMNTGELFF
TGTGCCAGCAGCTCCCCGACAGGGATGAACACCGGGGAGCTGTTTTTT
>TRBJ1-4|TRBV7-9|-|once
CASSLAQGPNEKLFF
TGTGCCAGCAGCTTAGCACAGGGTCCCAATGAAAAACTGTTTTTT
>TRBJ2-1|TRBV29-1|TRBD2|-
CSLQRGAYNEQFF
TGCAGCTTACAGCGGGGGGCCTACAATGAGCAGTTCTTC
>TRBJ2-7|TRBV20-1|-|-
CSGHQGYEQYF
TGCAGTGGTCATCAGGGCTACGAGCAGTACTTC